The 5 T cell receptor beta chains presented below share a single source sample, sequenced in a study of blood T cell repertoires in COVID-19. Assay: immunoSEQ multiplex PCR; the TCRdb copy retains only in-frame clones and omits some. The sample consists of about 140,000 clones, more than 80% of them appearing once. The sequenced sample consisted of PBMCs or T cells enriched from blood (not recorded which). These receptors all come from a woman aged 18-29 years who had been exposed to COVID-19.

The rearrangement links TRBV15 to TRBJ2-2; 7 bases map to TRBD2. The CDR3 covers 16 residues. The junction had 5 bases not matched to a gene; V was cut back by 1 base and J by 3 bases. The V gene's germline CDR1 is LNHNV and CDR2 YYDKDF (reference sequence). The CDR3 DNA reads TGTGCCACCAGCAGAGGCGCGGGAGACTACACCGGGGAGCTGTTTTTT. Protein sequence: CATSRGAGDYTGELFF.

The V and J genes are TRBV4-1 and TRBJ2-1; TRBD2 is a possible D gene (5 bases). The CDR3 runs to 16 residues. V was clipped by 3 bases and J by 5 bases, with 17 bases between them. CDR1 is MGHRA and CDR2 is YSYEKL in the germline V gene. CDR3 in amino acids: CASSQPAGGPDNEQFF. In DNA form, the CDR3 reads TGCGCCAGCAGCCAGCCTGCGGGCGGGCCCGACAATGAGCAGTTCTTC.

The V gene is TRBV28, the J gene TRBJ2-3, with 8 nucleotides matching TRBD1. CDR1 is MDHEN, CDR2 SYDVKM, per germline. The J segment lost 2 bases and the V segment lost 6 bases, leaving 10 bases of the junction unmatched. The CDR3 length is 16 residues. Here the CDR3 DNA reads TGTGCCAGCAGCCCGGGACAGGTGCAAATCACAGATACGCAGTATTTT. Residues: CASSPGQVQITDTQYF.

J is TRBJ1-5 and V is TRBV19, with 12 nucleotides matching TRBD1. Germline CDR1 reads LNHDA; CDR2 reads SQIVND (reference sequence). There are 15 residues in the CDR3. V shed 7 bases, J shed 7 bases, and the junction held 8 bases outside the gene matches. This CDR3 is CASTGTGGSGQPQHF. The CDR3 coding sequence is TGTGCCAGTACTGGGACAGGGGGCTCAGGACAGCCCCAGCATTTT. Full variable domain (rest looked up from reference TRBV19 and TRBJ1-5): DGGITQSPKYLFRKEGQNVTLSCEQNLNHDAMYWYRQDPGQGLRLIYYSQIVNDFQKGDIAEGYSVSREKKESFPLTVTSAQKNPTAFYLCASTGTGGSGQPQHFGDGTRLSIL.

The chain links TRBV7-9 to TRBJ1-6, with no clear D. V lost 3 bases to trimming and J lost 4 bases, with 7 bases between them. CDR1 and CDR2 (germline): SEHNR, FQNEAQ (reference sequence). CDR3 length: 14 amino acids. The CDR3 sequence: CASSFRDYNSPLHF. Written as DNA, the CDR3 is TGTGCCAGCAGCTTTCGGGATTATAATTCACCCCTCCACTTT.